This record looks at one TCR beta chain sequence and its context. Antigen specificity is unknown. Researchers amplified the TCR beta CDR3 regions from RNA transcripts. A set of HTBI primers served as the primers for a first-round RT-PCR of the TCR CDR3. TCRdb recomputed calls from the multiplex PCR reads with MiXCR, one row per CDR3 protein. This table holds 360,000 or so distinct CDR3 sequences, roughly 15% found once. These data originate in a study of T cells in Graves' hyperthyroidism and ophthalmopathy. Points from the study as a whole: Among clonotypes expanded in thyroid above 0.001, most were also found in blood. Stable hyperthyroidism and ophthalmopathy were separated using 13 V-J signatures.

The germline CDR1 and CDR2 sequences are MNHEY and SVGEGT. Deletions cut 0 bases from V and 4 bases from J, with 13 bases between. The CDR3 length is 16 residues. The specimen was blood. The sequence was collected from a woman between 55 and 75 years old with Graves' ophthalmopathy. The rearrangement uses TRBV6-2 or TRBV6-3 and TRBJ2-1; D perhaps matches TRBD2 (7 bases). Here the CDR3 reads CASSYSRGGGYNEQFF. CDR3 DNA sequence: TGTGCCAGCAGTTACTCGAGGGGGGGGGGTTACAATGAGCAGTTCTTC.